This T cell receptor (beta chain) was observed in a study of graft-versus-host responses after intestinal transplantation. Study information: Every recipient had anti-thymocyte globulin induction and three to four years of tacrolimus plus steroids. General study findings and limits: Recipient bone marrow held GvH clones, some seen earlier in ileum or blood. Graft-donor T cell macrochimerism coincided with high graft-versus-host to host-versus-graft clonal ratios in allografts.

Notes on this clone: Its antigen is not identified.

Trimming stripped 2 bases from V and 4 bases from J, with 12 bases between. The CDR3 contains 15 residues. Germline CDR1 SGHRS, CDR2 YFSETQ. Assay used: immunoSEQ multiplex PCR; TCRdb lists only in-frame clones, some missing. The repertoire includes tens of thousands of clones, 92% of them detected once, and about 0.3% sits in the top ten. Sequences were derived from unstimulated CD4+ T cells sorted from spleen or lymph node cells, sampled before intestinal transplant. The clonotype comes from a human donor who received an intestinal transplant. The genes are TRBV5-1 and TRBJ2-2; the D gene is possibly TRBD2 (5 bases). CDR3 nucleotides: TGCGCCAGCAGCTTTGAAAGCGGATTCACCGGGGAGCTGTTTTTT. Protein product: CASSFESGFTGELFF.